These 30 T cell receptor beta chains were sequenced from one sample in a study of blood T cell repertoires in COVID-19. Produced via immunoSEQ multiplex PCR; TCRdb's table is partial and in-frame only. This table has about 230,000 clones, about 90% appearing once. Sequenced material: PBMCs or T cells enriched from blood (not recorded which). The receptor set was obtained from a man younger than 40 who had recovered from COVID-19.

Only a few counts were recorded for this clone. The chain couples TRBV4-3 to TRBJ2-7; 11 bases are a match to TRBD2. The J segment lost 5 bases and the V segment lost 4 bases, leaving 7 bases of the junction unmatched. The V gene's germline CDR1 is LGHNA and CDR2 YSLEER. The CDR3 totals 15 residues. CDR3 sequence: CASSPGTSGLHEQYF. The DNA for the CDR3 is TGCGCCAGCAGCCCCGGGACTAGCGGACTCCACGAGCAGTACTTC.

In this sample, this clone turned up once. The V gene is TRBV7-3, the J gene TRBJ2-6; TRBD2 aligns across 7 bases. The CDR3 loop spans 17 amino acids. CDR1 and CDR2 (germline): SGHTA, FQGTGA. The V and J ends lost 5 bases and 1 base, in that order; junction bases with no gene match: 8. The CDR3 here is CASSPGGGASGANVLTF. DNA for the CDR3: TGTGCCAGCAGCCCGGGAGGAGGGGCTTCTGGGGCCAACGTCCTGACTTTC.

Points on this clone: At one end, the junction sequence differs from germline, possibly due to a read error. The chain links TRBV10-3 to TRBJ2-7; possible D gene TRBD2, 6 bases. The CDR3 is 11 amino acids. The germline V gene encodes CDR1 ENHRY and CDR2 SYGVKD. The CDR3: CASRDFYGQYF. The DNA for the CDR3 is TGTGCCAGCCGGGACTTCTACGGGCAGTACTTC.

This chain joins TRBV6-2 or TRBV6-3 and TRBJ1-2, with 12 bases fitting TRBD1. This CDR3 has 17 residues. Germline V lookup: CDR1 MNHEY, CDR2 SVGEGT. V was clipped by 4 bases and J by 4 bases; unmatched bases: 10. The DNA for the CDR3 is TGTGCCAGCAGTTCCGGGACAGGGGGCCGTCTTCGCTATGGCTACACCTTC. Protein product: CASSSGTGGRLRYGYTF.

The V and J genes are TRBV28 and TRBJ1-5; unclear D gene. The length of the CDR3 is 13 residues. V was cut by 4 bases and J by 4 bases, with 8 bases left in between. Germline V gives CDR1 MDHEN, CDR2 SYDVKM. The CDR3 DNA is TGTGCCAGCAGTTATGAGGATAATCAGCCCCAGCATTTT. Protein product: CASSYEDNQPQHF.

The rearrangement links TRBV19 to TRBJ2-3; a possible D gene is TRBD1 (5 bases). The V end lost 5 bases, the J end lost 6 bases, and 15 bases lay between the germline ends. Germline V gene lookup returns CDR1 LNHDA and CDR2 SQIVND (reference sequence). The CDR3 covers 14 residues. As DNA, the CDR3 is TGTGCCAGTAGTGGGTCAGGGATTCCCGATACGCAGTATTTT. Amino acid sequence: CASSGSGIPDTQYF.

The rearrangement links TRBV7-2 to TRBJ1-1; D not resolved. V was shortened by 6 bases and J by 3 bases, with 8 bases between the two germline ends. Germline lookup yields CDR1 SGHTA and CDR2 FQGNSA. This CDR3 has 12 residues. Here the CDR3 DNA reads TGTGCCAGCAGGATAGAGTACACTGAAGCTTTCTTT. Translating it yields CASRIEYTEAFF.

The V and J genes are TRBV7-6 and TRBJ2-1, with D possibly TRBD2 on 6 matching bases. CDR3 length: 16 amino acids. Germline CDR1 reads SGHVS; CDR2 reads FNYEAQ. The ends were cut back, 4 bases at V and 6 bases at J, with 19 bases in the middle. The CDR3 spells CASSSRAVAARNEQFF. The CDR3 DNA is TGTGCCAGCAGCTCGAGGGCGGTAGCGGCCCGCAATGAGCAGTTCTTC.

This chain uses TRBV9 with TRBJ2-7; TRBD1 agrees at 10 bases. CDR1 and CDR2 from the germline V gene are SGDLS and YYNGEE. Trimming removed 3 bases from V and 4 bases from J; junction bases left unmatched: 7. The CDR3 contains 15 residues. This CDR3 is CASSASGTGAYEQYF. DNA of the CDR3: TGTGCCAGCAGCGCCTCCGGGACAGGGGCTTACGAGCAGTACTTC.

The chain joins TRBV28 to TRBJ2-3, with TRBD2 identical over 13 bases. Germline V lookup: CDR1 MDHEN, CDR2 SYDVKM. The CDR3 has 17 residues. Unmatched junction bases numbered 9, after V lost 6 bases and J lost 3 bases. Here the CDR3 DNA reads TGTGCCAGCAGCCGCTGGACTAGCGGGAGTATGACAGATACGCAGTATTTT. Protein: CASSRWTSGSMTDTQYF.

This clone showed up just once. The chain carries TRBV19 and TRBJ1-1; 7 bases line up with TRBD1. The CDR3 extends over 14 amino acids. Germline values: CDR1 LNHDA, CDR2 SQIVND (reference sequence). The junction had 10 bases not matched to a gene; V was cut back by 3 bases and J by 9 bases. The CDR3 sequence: CASSMGGTATQAFF. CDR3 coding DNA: TGTGCCAGTAGTATGGGCGGGACAGCGACTCAAGCTTTCTTT.

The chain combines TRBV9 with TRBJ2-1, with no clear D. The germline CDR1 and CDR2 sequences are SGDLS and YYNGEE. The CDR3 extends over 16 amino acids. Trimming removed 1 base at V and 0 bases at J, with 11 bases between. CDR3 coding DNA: TGTGCCAGCAGCGTAAAGTCCCTAAGCTCCTACAATGAGCAGTTCTTC. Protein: CASSVKSLSSYNEQFF.

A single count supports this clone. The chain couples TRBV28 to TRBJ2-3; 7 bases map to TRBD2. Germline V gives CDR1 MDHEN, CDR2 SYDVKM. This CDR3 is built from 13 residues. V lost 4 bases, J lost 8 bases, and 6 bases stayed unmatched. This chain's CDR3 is CASSYPGGGTQYF. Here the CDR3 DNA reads TGTGCCAGCAGTTACCCGGGGGGAGGTACGCAGTATTTT.

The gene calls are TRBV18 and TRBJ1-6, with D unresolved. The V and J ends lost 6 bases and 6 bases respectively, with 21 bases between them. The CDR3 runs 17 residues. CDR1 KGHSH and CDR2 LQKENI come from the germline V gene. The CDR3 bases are TGTGCCAGCTCCCGACGGGTTCAGGAGGAAGTTAATTCACCCCTCCACTTT. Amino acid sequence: CASSRRVQEEVNSPLHF.

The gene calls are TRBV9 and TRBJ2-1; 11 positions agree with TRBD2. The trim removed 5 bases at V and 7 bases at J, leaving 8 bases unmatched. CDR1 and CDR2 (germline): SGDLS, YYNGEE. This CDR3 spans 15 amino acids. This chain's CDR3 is CASRNSGRAVNEQFF. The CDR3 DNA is TGTGCCAGCAGAAATAGCGGGAGGGCCGTGAATGAGCAGTTCTTC.

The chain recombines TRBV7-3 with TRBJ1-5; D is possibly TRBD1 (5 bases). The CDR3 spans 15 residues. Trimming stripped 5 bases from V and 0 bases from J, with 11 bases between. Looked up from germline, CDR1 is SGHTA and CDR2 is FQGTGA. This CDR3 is CASSAMGGSNQPQHF. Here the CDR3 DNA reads TGTGCCAGCAGCGCCATGGGGGGTAGCAATCAGCCCCAGCATTTT.

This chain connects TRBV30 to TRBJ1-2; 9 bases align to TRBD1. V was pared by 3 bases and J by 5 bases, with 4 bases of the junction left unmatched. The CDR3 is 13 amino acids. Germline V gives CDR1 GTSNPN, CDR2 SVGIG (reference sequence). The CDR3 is CAWRRTGEYGYTF. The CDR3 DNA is TGTGCCTGGAGGAGGACAGGGGAATATGGCTACACCTTC.

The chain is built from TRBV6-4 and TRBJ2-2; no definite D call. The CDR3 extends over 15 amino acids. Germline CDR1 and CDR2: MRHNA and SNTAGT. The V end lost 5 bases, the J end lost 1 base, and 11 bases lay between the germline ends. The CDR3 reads CASSSSPGNTGELFF. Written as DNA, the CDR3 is TGTGCCAGCAGTTCCTCTCCGGGGAACACCGGGGAGCTGTTTTTT.

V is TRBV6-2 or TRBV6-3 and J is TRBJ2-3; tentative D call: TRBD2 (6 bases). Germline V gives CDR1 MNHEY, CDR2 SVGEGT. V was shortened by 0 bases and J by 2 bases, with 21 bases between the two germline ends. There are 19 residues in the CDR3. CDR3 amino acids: CASSYSIWKPGENTDTQYF. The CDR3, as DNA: TGTGCCAGCAGTTACTCGATATGGAAGCCGGGGGAGAACACAGATACGCAGTATTTT.

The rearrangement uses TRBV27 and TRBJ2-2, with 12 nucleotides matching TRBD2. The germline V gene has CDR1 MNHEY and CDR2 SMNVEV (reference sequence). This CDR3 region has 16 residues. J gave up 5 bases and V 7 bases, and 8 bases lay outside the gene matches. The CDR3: CASKPSGREQTGELFF. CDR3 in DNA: TGTGCCAGCAAACCTAGCGGGAGGGAACAAACCGGGGAGCTGTTTTTT.

CDR3 bases: TGTGCCAGCTCACCAAGTAGCGTACAGCCCCAGCATTTT. It codes for CASSPSSVQPQHF. V gene TRBV18 combines with J gene TRBJ1-5; no definite D call. The V end lost 2 bases, the J end lost 7 bases, and 9 bases lay between the germline ends. The CDR3 is 13 residues long. CDR1 is KGHSH, CDR2 LQKENI, per germline. Variable domain in full (rest from reference TRBV18 and TRBJ1-5): NAGVMQNPRHLVRRRGQEARLRCSPMKGHSHVYWYRQLPEEGLKFMVYLQKENIIDESGMPKERFSAEFPKEGPSILRIQQVVRGDSAAYFCASSPSSVQPQHFGDGTRLSIL.

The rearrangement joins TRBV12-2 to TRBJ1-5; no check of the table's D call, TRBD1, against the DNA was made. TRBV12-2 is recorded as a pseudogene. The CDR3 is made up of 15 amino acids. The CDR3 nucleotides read TGTGCAAGTCGCCCGCGCCGGGACAGGGAGCAGCCCCAGCATTTT. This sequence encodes CASRPRRDREQPQHF.

CDR3 region: CASRKQGRTYEQYF. The CDR3 DNA reads TGTGCCAGCAGAAAACAGGGACGGACCTACGAGCAGTACTTC. The gene calls are TRBV7-9 and TRBJ2-7; D might be TRBD1 (6 bases). Germline V CDR1 and CDR2: SEHNR, FQNEAQ (reference sequence). V was shortened by 6 bases and J by 2 bases, with 14 bases between the two germline ends. The CDR3 contains 14 residues.

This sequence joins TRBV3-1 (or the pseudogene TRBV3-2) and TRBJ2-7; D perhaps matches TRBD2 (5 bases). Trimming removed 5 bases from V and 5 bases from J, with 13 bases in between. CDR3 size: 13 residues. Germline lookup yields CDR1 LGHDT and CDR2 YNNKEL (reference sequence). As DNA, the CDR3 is TGTGCCAGCAGCTCCTGGACTGGGGACGAGCAGTACTTC. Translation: CASSSWTGDEQYF.

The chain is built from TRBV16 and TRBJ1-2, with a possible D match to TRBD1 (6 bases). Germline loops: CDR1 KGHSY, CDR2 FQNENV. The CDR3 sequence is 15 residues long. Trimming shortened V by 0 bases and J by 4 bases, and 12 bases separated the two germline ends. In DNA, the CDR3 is TGTGCCAGCAGCCAATCGTCTGAAGGGGGCTATGGCTACACCTTC. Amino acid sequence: CASSQSSEGGYGYTF.

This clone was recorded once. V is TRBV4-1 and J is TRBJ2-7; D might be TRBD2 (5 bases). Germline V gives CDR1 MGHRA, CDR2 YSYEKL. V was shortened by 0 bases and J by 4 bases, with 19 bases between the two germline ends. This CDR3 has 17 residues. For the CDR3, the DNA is TGCGCCAGCAGCCAAGATTTAGGTGGATCGGGGTATTACGAGCAGTACTTC. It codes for CASSQDLGGSGYYEQYF.

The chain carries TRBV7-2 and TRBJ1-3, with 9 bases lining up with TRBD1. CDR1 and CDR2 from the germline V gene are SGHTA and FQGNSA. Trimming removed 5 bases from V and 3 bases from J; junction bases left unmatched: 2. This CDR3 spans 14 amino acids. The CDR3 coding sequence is TGTGCCAGCAGCCGGGACAGGGTTGGAAACACCATATATTTT. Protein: CASSRDRVGNTIYF.

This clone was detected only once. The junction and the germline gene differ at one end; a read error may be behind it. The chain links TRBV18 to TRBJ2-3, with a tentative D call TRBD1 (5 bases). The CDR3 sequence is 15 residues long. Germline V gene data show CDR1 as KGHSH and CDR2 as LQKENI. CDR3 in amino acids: CASSSPTEFRYTQYF. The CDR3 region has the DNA TGTGCCAGCTCATCACCGACAGAGTTTAGGTATACGCAGTATTTT.

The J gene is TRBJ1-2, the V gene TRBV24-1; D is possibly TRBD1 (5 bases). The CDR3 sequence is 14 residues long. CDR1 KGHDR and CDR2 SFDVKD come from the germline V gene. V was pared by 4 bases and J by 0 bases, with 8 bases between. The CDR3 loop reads CATSDTGSNYGYTF. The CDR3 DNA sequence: TGTGCCACCAGTGACACAGGATCTAACTATGGCTACACCTTC.

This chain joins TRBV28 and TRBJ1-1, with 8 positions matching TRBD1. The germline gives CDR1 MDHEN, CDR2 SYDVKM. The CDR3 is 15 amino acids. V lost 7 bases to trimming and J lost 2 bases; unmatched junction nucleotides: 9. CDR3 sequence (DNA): TGTGCCAGCAATTCCGGGACAGGAGGTAACACTGAAGCTTTCTTT. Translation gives CASNSGTGGNTEAFF.